The next 7 T cell receptor beta chains were all read from a single sample in a study of blood T cell repertoires in COVID-19 (dated by TCRdb to about 2020). The library was produced with the immunoSEQ multiplex PCR assay. The table comes from immuneACCESS by way of TCRdb, which keeps in-frame sequences with V and J called. Part of the clones is missing from these tables; in studies checked, under half for an unresolved V gene and the rest for unknown reasons. The sample data list about 480,000 clones, and 88% of these were observed just once. The ten top clones hold roughly 1.9% of the sample. Material for sequencing was PBMCs or T cells enriched from blood (not recorded which). These receptors came from a woman aged 40 to 50 who had recovered from COVID-19.

This rearrangement joins TRBV24-1 to TRBJ2-2, with 7 bases fitting TRBD1. CDR1 is KGHDR, CDR2 SFDVKD, per germline. V was clipped by 4 bases and J by 7 bases; unmatched bases: 8. This CDR3 is built from 15 residues. In DNA, the CDR3 is TGTGCCACCAGTGACGGGACAGAATGGGGCGGGGAGCTGTTTTTT. Its translation is CATSDGTEWGGELFF.

The chain recombines TRBV10-3 with TRBJ1-1; D gene uncertain. This CDR3 spans 14 amino acids. Trimming pared 6 bases from V and 0 bases from J, leaving 11 bases between. Germline V CDR1 and CDR2: ENHRY, SYGVKD. CDR3 sequence: CAISLYGLNTEAFF. In nucleotides, the CDR3 is TGTGCCATCAGCCTCTACGGTTTGAACACTGAAGCTTTCTTT.

The chain joins TRBV5-4 to TRBJ2-2; 8 bases fit TRBD1. The V and J ends lost 5 bases and 6 bases, in that order; junction bases with no gene match: 18. The CDR3 has 18 residues. CDR1 is SGHNT, CDR2 YYREEE, per germline (reference sequence). This CDR3 reads CASSHLRLGTGYPGELFF. CDR3 DNA sequence: TGTGCCAGCAGTCATCTAAGGCTCGGGACAGGTTACCCCGGGGAGCTGTTTTTT. The full variable domain, completed using reference TRBV5-4 and TRBJ2-2, is ETGVTQSPTHLIKTRGQQVTLRCSSQSGHNTVSWYQQALGQGPQFIFQYYREEENGRGNFPPRFSGLQFPNYSSELNVNALELDDSALYLCASSHLRLGTGYPGELFFGEGSRLTVL.

This clone was seen a single time. The J gene is TRBJ1-1, the V gene TRBV10-1, with D possibly TRBD1 on 6 matching bases. Germline values: CDR1 WNHNN, CDR2 SYGVQD (reference sequence). Trimming left V 2 bases short and J 1 base short, with 14 bases between. The CDR3 consists of 16 residues. CDR3 amino acids: CASSEAWGRQNTEAFF. CDR3 coding DNA: TGCGCCAGCAGTGAGGCATGGGGGCGACAGAACACTGAAGCTTTCTTT.

The chain combines TRBV27 with TRBJ2-1; D not resolved. CDR1 MNHEY and CDR2 SMNVEV come from the germline V gene (reference sequence). The CDR3 has 16 amino acids. Trimming stripped 4 bases from V and 0 bases from J, with 13 bases between. The CDR3 DNA reads TGTGCCAGCAGTTCGCGTGGTACCCGCTCCTACAATGAGCAGTTCTTC. Its protein is CASSSRGTRSYNEQFF.

The chain couples TRBV18 to TRBJ1-2, with 9 bases lining up with TRBD1. Trimming removed 6 bases from V and 7 bases from J; junction bases left unmatched: 6. The CDR3 extends over 13 amino acids. Germline CDR1 reads KGHSH; CDR2 reads LQKENI. CDR3 DNA sequence: TGTGCCAGCTCGGACAGGGGTGTTCGTGGCTACACCTTC. Translated, it gives CASSDRGVRGYTF. Complete variable domain (other parts from reference TRBV18 and TRBJ1-2): NAGVMQNPRHLVRRRGQEARLRCSPMKGHSHVYWYRQLPEEGLKFMVYLQKENIIDESGMPKERFSAEFPKEGPSILRIQQVVRGDSAAYFCASSDRGVRGYTFGSGTRLTVV.

This sequence joins TRBV15 and TRBJ1-1; D is ambiguous. This CDR3 has 12 amino acids. Trimming took off 0 bases at V and 6 bases at J, with 5 bases between the two ends. Germline CDR1 and CDR2: LNHNV and YYDKDF (reference sequence). CDR3 bases: TGTGCCACCAGCAGAGATTTCGCTGAAGCTTTCTTT. Amino acids: CATSRDFAEAFF.